This T cell receptor (beta chain) was recorded in a study of T cell responses to AZD1222 COVID-19 vaccine (TCRdb year 2021). Study-level background: AZD1222 recipients whose second dose came at about 4 weeks and those whose second dose came at about 12 weeks were combined into one group, since spike-specific TCR depth and breadth did not differ between the two schedules. TCR sequencing covered about 230 trial participants: 200 to 220 given two doses of AZD1222 and approximately 25 given two doses of MenACWY control vaccine. Trial participants were enrolled by age into 18-55, 56-69 and 70-plus year subgroups, with roughly 160, 29 and 62 TCR-sequenced participants respectively.

The CDR3 regions of human TCRbeta chains were subjected to immunosequencing. As for the authors' bioinformatics: Repertoire TCRs were checked for matches against a reference library of SARS-CoV-2-specific TCRs that had been generated using the MIRA antigen-specificity platform. Breadth was defined as the fraction of unique TCRs that were SARS-CoV-2-associated, and depth was defined as the fraction of total T cells that were SARS-CoV-2-associated. Using the MIRA data, each spike-specific TCR was assigned both to the spike region to which the TCR was reactive and to a CD4 or CD8 class. Log10-transformed breadth and depth values were compared by one-way ANOVA with Sidak's multiple comparisons tests. Not all clones reach the TCRdb copy of this immuneACCESS table, which keeps in-frame sequences only. Checked studies attribute under half of the gap to unresolved V genes and leave the rest unexplained. V and J calls and clone size are those listed in that table; D and trimming were worked out from the DNA. This sample has over 65,000 clones in its table, and roughly nine tenths of those were observed once. The leading ten clones occupy approximately 7% of the sample.

Results the study describes overall, beyond this receptor: CD4 TCRs associated with the vaccine covered the entire spike protein, and the dominant responses were in regions 160-218 and 743-854. Participants were mostly white British and included more females than males, and it was suggested by the authors that clonal diversity may have been underestimated. In the small 56-69-year group, the increase in depth fell short of significance, most likely because of low power. Because no samples from the day 14 peak response were available, repertoires could be characterized only after the peak T cell response. Reportedly, close to half of the unique spike-specific TCRs recognized epitopes lying outside the regions that are mutated in the B.1.351 and B.1.1.7 variants. Conclusions about previously exposed vaccinees were limited because only six AZD1222 recipients were SARS-CoV-2 seropositive at baseline. After two AZD1222 doses, both the breadth and the depth of spike-specific TCRs were significantly higher than at day 0 and than in MenACWY recipients.

V drops 10 bases and J drops 2 bases, leaving 12 bases in between. CDR1 and CDR2 are read off the germline V gene as MNHEY and SVGAGI. The CDR3 goes from the cysteine to the phenylalanine over 14 residues. This entry keeps only the CDR3 DNA: 42 bases, framed from base 1. Concerning this clone itself: Its antigen remains unidentified. Base qualities were left out, and no much larger clone turns up one base away.

The time point label here, explained by the study, means: baseline before first vaccination. Vaccinee samples came from UK trials COV001 and COV002, including a single-blind randomized controlled phase 2/3 trial of AZD1222 (ChAdOx1 nCoV-19) in healthy adults. For TCRbeta chain sequencing, PBMC samples were collected from trial participants at day 0 and at day 28 after the second dose. The source of this sequence is an adult in good health. Specimen: peripheral blood, collected on day 0 of AZD1222 vaccination. Recombination connected TRBV6-5 to TRBJ2-6, with TRBD2 tentatively as D gene (6 bases match). The DNA reads as follows: TGTGCCACCAGGAGGGGCCCTGGGGCCAACGTCCTGACTTTC. This codes for CATRRGPGANVLTF.